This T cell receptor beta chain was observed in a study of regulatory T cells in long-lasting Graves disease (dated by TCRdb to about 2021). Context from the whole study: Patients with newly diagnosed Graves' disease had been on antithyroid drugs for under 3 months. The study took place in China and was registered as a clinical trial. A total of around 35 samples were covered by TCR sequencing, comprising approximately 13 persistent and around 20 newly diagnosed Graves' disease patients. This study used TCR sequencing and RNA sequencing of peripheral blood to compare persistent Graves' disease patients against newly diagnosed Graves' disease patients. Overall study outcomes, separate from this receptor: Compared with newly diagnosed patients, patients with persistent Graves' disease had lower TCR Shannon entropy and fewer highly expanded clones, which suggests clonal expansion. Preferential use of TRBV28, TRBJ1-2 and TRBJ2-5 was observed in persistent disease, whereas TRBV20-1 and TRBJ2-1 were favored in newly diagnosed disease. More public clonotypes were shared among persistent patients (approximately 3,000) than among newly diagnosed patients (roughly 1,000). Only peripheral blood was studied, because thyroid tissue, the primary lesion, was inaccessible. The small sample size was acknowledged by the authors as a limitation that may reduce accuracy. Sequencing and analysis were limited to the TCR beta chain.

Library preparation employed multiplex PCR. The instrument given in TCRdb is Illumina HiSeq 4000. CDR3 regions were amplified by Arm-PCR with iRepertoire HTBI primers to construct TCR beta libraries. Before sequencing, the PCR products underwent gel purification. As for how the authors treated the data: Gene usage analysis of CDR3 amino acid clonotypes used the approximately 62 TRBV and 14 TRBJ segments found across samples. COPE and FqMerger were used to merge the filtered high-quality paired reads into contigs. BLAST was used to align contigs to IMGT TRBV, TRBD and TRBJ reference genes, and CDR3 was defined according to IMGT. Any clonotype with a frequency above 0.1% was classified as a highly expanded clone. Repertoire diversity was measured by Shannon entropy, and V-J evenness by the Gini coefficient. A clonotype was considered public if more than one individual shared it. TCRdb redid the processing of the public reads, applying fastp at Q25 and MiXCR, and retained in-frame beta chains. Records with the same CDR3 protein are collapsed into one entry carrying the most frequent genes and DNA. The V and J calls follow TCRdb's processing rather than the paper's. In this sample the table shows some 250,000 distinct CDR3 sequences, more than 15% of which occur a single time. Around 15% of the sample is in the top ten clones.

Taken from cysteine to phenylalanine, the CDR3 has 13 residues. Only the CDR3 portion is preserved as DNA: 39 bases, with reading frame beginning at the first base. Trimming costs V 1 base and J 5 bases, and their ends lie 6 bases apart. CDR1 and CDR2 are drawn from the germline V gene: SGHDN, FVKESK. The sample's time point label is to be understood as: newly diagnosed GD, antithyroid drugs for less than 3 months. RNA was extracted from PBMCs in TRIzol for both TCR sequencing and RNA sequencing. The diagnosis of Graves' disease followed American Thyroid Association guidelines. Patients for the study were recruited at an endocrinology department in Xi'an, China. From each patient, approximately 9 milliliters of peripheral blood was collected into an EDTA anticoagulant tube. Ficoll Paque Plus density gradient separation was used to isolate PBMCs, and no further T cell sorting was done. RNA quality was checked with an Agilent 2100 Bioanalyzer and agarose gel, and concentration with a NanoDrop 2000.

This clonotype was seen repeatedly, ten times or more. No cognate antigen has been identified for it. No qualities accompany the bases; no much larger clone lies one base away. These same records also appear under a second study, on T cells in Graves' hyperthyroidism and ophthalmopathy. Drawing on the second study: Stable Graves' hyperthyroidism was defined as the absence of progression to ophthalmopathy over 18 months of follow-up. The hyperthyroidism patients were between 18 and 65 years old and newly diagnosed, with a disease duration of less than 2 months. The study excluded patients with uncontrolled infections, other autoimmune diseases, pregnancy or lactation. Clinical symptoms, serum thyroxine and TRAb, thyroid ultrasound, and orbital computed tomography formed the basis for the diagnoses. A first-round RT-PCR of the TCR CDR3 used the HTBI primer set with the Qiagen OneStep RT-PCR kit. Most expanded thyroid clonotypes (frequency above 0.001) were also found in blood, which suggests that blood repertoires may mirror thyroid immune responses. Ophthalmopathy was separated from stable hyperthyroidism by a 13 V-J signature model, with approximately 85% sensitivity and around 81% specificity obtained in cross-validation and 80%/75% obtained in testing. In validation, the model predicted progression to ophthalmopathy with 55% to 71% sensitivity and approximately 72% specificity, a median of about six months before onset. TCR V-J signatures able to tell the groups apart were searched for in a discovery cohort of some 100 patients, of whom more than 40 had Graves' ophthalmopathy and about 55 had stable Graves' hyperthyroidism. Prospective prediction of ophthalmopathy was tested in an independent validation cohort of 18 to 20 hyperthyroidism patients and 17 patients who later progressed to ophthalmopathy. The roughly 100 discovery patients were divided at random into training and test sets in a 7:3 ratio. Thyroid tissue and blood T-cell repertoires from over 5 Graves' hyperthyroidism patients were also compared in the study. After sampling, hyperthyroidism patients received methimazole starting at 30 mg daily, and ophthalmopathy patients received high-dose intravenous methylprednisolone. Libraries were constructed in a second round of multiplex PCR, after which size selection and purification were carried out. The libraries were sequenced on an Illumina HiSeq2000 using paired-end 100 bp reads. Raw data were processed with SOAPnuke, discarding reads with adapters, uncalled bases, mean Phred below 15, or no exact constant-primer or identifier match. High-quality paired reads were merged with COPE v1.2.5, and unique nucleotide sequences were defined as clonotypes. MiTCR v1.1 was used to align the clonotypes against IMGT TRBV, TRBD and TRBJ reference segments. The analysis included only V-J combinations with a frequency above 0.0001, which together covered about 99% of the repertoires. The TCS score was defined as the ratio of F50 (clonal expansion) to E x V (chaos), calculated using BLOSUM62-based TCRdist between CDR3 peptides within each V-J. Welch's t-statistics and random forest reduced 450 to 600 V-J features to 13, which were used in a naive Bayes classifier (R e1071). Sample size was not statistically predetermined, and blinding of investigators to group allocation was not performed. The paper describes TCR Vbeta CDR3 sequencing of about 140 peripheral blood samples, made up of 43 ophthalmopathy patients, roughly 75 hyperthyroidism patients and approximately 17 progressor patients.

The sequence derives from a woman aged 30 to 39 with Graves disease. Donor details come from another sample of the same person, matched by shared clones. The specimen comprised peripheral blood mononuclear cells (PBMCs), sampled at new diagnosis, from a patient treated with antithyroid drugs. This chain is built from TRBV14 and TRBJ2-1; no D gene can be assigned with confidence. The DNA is TGTGCCAGCAGCCAAGTTAGAAACAATGAGCAGTTCTTC. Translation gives CASSQVRNNEQFF.